This entry is about one TCR beta chain. Its antigen remains unknown. The data derive from a study of shared clonotypes between healthy human individuals. The data were produced by immunoSEQ multiplex PCR, yet TCRdb's version contains in-frame clones alone and is incomplete. The sample holds around 600,000 clones, approximately 95% seen once. After removal of 0 bases from V and 5 bases from J, the junction contained 10 bases not matched to a gene. The CDR3 extends over 16 amino acids. CDR1 MNHNY and CDR2 SVGAGI come from the germline V gene (reference sequence). The naive CD8 fraction comprised CD45RO-negative cells positively selected for CCR7 and excluded terminally differentiated effector memory CD45RA+ cells. Donors were Caucasian adults residing in Nashville, Tennessee, USA. Whole-study findings and limits: Non-shared clonotypes had lower generation probabilities than those shared by all four donors.

This chain joins TRBV6-6 and TRBJ2-7; 7 bases are shared with TRBD2. Specimen: naive CD8+ T cells sorted from blood. The clonotype was recovered from a woman between 25 and 40 years old in good health. The CDR3 spells CASSYSRTGGEHEQYF. CDR3 bases: TGTGCCAGCAGTTACTCGAGGACGGGGGGAGAGCACGAGCAGTACTTC.